Detailed here is one T cell receptor (beta chain). Its antigen is still unknown. No much larger clone is present one base from it, and per-base qualities are unavailable. There are 14 amino acids in the CDR3, from cysteine to phenylalanine inclusive. Only CDR3 DNA remains: 42 bases, in frame from the first base. V is cut by 5 bases and J by 4 bases, and the space between the germline ends is 11 bases. CDR1 is given as LGHNT and CDR2 as FRNRAP, both from the germline V gene. The record originates from a study of PD-1 blockade in classical Hodgkin lymphoma (dated by TCRdb to between 2020 and 2021). For the wider study: Nivolumab dosing was 3 mg/kg intravenously every 2 weeks, continuing until either disease progression or unacceptable toxicity. To define a peripheral blood immune signature of response to PD-1 blockade in classical Hodgkin lymphoma, the study combined TCR beta sequencing with CyTOF.

The Qiagen DNeasy kit was used to extract genomic DNA from unsorted PBMCs and from the negatively selected CD4+ and CD8+ fractions. TCR beta CDR3 regions were amplified by immunoSEQ multiplex PCR using primers annealing to V and J segments. A synthetic immune receptor repertoire was used to minimize amplification bias, and any remaining bias was removed computationally after sequencing. In the paper's pipeline: Repertoire diversity was quantified as the Shannon entropy index using custom Python scripts. Unsorted, CD4+ and CD8+ repertoires were analyzed separately, except in combined analyses where CD4+ and CD8+ sequences were merged in silico. Clonal expansion was defined as at least a 2-fold frequency increase after treatment relative to C1D1, with a pseudocount of 0.5 for undetected baseline clones. Singleton clones were defined as clones with 0 or 1 copy at C1D1, and non-singleton clones were defined as clones with 2 or more copies. By matching protein sequences in sorted samples from the same patient, clones expanded in unsorted samples were annotated as CD4+, CD8+ or unknown. Diversity changes from C1D1 to C4D1 were tested in paired samples using Wilcoxon tests. TCRdb obtained this table from immuneACCESS and retained in-frame rearrangements with V and J assigned. These tables miss some clones; where compared with another copy, unresolved V genes account for less than half of the shortfall, and the remainder is unexplained. That table furnishes V, J and clone size, whereas the DNA furnished D and trimming. This sample holds about 41,000 clones; roughly 70% were observed only once. In total, the top ten clones hold around 20% of the sample.

General study outcomes and caveats: Baseline TCR diversity was reported to be lower in newly diagnosed patients than in healthy donors and to be lower still in relapsed/refractory patients. A significant rise by C4D1 was seen in CD4+ but not CD8+ TCR diversity (p=0.0027 vs p=0.16), with the rise being most apparent in complete responders (p=0.02). Lower diversity was seen in patients whose nivolumab began less than 1 year after ASCT, and these patients were left out of later analyses so that immune reconstitution would not confound the results. Among trial patients, those achieving complete response had baseline diversity similar to that of newly diagnosed patients, while diversity was significantly lower in partial responders and progressors. Only a single clinical trial cohort was studied, and what caused the repertoire differences, possibly disease activity or prior therapy, remained undefined.

The time point label, read with the paper, signifies: cycle 1 day 1 (C1D1), immediately before nivolumab initiation. Every trial patient had relapsed after autologous stem cell transplantation, and cohorts A, B and C differed in prior brentuximab vedotin exposure. The trial cohort was composed of roughly 60 patients with relapsed/refractory classical Hodgkin lymphoma, for whom complete response, partial response or progressive disease was recorded as best overall response. Single-agent nivolumab was administered to trial patients in the multi-cohort phase II CheckMate 205 trial. Best overall response was determined by an independent review committee according to the 2007 International Working Group response criteria. Trial PBMCs were collected just before the start of nivolumab (C1D1) and during therapy at cycle 2 day 1 and cycle 4 day 1. Peripheral blood was collected in 8 mL Vacutainer Cell Preparation Tubes, from which PBMCs were isolated by centrifugation and then cryopreserved.

The clonotype comes from a human donor with classical Hodgkin lymphoma. Recombination joined TRBV12-5 with TRBJ2-2; no D gene is confidently identified. The specimen comprised peripheral blood mononuclear cells (PBMCs), sampled at baseline. CDR3 region: CASGPGIATGELFF. The sequenced DNA is TGTGCTAGTGGTCCAGGTATAGCCACCGGGGAGCTGTTTTTT.